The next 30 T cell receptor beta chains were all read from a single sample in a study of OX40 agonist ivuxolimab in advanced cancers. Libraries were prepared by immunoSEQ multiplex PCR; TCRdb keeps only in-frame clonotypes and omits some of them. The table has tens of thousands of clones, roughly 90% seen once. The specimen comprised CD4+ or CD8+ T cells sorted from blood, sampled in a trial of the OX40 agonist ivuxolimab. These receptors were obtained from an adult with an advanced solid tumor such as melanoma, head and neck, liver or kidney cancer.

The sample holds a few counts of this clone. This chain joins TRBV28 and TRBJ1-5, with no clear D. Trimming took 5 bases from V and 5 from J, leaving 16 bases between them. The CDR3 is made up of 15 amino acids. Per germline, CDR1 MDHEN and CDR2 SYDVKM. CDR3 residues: CASSQTPRPDQPQHF. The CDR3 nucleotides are TGTGCCAGCAGTCAGACCCCGCGGCCAGATCAGCCCCAGCATTTT.

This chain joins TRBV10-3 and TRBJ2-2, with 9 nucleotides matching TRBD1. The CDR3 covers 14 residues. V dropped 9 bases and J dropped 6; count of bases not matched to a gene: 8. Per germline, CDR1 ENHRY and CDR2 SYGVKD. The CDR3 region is CAIRPQGAAGELFF. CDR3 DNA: TGTGCCATTCGACCACAGGGGGCGGCCGGGGAGCTGTTTTTT.

This CDR3 reads CASSLGGPGGNQPQHF. CDR3 nucleotides: TGTGCCAGCAGCTTAGGGGGGCCCGGGGGGAATCAGCCCCAGCATTTT. J is TRBJ1-5 and V is TRBV7-9, with D maybe TRBD1 (6 bases). Germline lookup yields CDR1 SEHNR and CDR2 FQNEAQ (reference sequence). The germline V and J ends were trimmed by 1 base and 4 bases, with 14 bases remaining between them. This CDR3 spans 16 amino acids.

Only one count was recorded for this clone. The CDR3 spells CASSLPGFAAEQPQHF. Written as DNA, the CDR3 is TGTGCCAGCAGCTTACCGGGCTTTGCCGCCGAGCAGCCCCAGCATTTT. The chain couples TRBV21-1 to TRBJ1-5. TRBV21-1 is a pseudogene. This CDR3 region has 16 residues.

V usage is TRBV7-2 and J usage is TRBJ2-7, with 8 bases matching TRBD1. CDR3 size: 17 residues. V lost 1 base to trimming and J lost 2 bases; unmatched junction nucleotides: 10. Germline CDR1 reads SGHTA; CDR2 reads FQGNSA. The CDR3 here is CASSLEWGTGGAYEQYF. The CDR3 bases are TGTGCCAGCAGCTTAGAATGGGGGACAGGTGGGGCCTACGAGCAGTACTTC.

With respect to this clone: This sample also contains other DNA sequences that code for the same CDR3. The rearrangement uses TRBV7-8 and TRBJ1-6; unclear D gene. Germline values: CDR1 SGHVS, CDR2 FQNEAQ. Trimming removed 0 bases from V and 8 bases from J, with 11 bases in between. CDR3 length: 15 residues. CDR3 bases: TGTGCCAGCAGCTTAGCGCTTCCTAGTGATTCACCCCTCCACTTT. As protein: CASSLALPSDSPLHF.

In DNA form, the CDR3 reads TGCAGCTCGGTGCAGGGAAAGGTCTCTGAAGCTTTCTTT. Translating it yields CSSVQGKVSEAFF. The rearrangement joins TRBV29-1 to TRBJ1-1; TRBD1 is a possible D gene (5 bases). The CDR3 is made up of 13 amino acids. Germline loops: CDR1 SQVTM, CDR2 ANQGSEA. V was trimmed by 8 bases and J by 6 bases, leaving 19 bases between them.

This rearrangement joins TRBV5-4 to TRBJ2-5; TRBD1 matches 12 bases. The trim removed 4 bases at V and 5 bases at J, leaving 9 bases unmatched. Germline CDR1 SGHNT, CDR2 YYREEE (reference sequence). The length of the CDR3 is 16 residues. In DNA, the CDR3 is TGTGCCAGCAGCACCTCGGGACAGGGGGCCAGGGAGACCCAGTACTTC. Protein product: CASSTSGQGARETQYF.

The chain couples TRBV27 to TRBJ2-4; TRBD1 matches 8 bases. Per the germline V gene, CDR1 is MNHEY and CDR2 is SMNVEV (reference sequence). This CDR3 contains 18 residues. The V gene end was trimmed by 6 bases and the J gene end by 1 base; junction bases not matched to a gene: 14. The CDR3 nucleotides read TGTGCCAGCAGCTTGGGAGATTCAGGGGGCAGGGCCAAAAACATTCAGTACTTC. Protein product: CASSLGDSGGRAKNIQYF.

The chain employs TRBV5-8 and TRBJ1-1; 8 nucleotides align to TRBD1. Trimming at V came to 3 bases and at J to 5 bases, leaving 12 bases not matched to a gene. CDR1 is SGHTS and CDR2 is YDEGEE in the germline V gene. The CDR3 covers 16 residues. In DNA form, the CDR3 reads TGTGCCAGCAGCTCCAACAGAGGGGACAGGTCGACTGAAGCTTTCTTT. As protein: CASSSNRGDRSTEAFF.

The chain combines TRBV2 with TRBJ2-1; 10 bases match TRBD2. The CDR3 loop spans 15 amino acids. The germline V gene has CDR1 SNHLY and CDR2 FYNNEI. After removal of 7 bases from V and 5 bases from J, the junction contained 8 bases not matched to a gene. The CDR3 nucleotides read TGTGCCAGCACCAAGCGGGGGGGCCAGGACAATGAGCAGTTCTTC. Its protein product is CASTKRGGQDNEQFF.

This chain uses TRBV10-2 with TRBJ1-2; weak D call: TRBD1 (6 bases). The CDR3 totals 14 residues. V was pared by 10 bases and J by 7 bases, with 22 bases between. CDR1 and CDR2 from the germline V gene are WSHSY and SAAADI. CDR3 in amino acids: CAILREGGTGGYTF. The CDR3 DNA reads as TGCGCCATCCTGCGGGAAGGGGGAACGGGTGGCTACACCTTC.

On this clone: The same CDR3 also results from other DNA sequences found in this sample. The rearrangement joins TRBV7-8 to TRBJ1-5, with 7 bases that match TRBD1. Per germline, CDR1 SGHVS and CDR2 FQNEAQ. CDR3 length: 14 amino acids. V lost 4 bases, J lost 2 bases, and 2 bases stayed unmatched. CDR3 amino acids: CASSSTGGNQPQHF. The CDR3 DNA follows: TGTGCCAGCAGCTCAACAGGGGGCAATCAGCCCCAGCATTTT.

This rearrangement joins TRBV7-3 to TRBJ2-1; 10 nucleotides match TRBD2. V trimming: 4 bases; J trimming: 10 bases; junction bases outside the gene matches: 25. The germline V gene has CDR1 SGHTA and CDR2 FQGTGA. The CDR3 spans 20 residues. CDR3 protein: CASSSRHHAVERGGQGEQFF. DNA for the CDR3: TGTGCCAGCAGCTCGAGGCACCACGCCGTGGAGCGGGGGGGCCAAGGCGAGCAGTTCTTC. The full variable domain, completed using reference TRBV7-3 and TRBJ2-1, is GAGVSQTPSNKVTEKGKYVELRCDPISGHTALYWYRQSLGQGPEFLIYFQGTGAADDSGLPNDRFFAVRPEGSVSTLKIQRTERGDSAVYLCASSSRHHAVERGGQGEQFFGPGTRLTVL.

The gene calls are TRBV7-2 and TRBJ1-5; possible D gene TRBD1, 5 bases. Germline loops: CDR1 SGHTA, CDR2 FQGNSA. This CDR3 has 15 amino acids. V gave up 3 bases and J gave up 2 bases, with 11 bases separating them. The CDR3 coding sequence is TGTGCCAGCAGCTTTAGTCAGGGAGGCAATCAGCCCCAGCATTTT. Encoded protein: CASSFSQGGNQPQHF.

The CDR3 region is CASSIDRTGSSSGANVLTF. DNA for the CDR3: TGTGCCAGTAGTATAGATCGGACAGGTAGTAGCTCTGGGGCCAACGTCCTGACTTTC. The rearrangement uses TRBV19 and TRBJ2-6, with 7 bases aligning to TRBD1. Germline lookup yields CDR1 LNHDA and CDR2 SQIVND (reference sequence). The CDR3 spans 19 residues. V shed 0 bases, J shed 0 bases, and the junction held 8 bases outside the gene matches.

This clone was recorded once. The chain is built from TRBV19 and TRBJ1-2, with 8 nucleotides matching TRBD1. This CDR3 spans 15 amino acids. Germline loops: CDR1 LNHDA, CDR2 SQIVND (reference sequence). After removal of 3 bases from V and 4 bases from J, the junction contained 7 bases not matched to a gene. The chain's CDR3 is CASSMAGQAFYGYTF. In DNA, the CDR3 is TGTGCCAGTAGTATGGCGGGACAGGCGTTCTATGGCTACACCTTC.

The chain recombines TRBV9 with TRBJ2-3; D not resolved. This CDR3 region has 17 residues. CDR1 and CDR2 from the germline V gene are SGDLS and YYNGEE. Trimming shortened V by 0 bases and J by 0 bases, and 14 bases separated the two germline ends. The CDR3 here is CASSVGGRTDSTDTQYF. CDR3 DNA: TGTGCCAGCAGCGTAGGTGGGCGGACGGATAGCACAGATACGCAGTATTTT.

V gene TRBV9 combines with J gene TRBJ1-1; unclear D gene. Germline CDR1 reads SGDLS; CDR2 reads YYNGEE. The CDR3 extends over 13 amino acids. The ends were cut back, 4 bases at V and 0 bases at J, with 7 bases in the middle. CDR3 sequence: CASSPLLNTEAFF. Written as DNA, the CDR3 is TGTGCCAGCAGCCCCCTACTGAACACTGAAGCTTTCTTT.

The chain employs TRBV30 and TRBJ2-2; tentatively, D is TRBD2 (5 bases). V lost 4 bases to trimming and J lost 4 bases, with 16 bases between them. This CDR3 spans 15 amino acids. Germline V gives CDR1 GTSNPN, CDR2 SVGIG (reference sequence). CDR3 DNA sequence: TGTGCCTGGAAGACGAGGGCAGTTACCACCGGGGAGCTGTTTTTT. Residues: CAWKTRAVTTGELFF.

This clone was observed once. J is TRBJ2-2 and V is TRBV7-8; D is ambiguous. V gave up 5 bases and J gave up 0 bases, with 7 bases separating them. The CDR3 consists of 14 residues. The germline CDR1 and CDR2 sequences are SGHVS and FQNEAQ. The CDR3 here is CASSRLANTGELFF. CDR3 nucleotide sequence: TGTGCCAGCAGCCGGCTCGCGAACACCGGGGAGCTGTTTTTT.

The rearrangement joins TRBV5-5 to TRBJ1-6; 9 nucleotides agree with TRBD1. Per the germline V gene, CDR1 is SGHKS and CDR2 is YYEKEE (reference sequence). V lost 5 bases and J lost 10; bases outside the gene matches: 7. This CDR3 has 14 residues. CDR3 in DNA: TGTGCCAGCAGTCAGGACAGGGGTGTCTCACCCCTCCACTTT. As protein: CASSQDRGVSPLHF.

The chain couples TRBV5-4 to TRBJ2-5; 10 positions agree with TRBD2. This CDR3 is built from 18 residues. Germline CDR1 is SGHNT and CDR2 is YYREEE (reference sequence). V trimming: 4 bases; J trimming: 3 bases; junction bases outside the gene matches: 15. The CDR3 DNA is TGTGCCAGCAGCCGCGACCCCGGTAGCGGGGGGCGCGAAGAGACCCAGTACTTC. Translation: CASSRDPGSGGREETQYF.

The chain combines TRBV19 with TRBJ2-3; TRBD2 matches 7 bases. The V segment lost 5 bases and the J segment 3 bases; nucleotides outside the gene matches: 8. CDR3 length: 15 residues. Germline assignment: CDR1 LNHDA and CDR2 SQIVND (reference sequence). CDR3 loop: CASSSTAAGTDTQYF. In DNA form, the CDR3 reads TGTGCCAGTAGTTCCACCGCAGCGGGGACAGATACGCAGTATTTT.

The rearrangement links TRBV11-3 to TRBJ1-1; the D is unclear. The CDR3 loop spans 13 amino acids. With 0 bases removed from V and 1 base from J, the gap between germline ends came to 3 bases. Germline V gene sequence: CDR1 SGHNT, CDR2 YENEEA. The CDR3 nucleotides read TGTGCCAGCAGCTTAGACCCGAACACTGAAGCTTTCTTT. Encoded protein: CASSLDPNTEAFF.

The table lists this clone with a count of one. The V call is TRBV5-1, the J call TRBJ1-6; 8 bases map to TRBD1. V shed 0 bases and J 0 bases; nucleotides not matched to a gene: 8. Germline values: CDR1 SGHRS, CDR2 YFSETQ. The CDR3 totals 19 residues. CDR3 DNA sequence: TGCGCCAGCAGCTTGGATGGGACAGGTTTTAGCTCCTATAATTCACCCCTCCACTTT. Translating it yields CASSLDGTGFSSYNSPLHF.

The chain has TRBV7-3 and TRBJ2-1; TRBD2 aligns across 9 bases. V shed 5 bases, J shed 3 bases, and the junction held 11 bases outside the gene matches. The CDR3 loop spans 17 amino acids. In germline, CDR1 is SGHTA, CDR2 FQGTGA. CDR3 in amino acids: CASSASSRTSDYNEQFF. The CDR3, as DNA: TGTGCCAGCAGCGCATCCTCCAGGACTAGCGACTACAATGAGCAGTTCTTC.

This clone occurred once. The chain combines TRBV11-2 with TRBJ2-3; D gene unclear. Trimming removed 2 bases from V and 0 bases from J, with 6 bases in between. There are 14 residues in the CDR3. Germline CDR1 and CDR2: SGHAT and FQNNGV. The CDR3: CASSLSYSTDTQYF. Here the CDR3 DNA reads TGTGCCAGCAGCTTAAGTTATAGCACAGATACGCAGTATTTT. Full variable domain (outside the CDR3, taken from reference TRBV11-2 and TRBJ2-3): EAGVAQSPRYKIIEKRQSVAFWCNPISGHATLYWYQQILGQGPKLLIQFQNNGVVDDSQLPKDRFSAERLKGVDSTLKIQPAKLEDSAVYLCASSLSYSTDTQYFGPGTRLTVL.

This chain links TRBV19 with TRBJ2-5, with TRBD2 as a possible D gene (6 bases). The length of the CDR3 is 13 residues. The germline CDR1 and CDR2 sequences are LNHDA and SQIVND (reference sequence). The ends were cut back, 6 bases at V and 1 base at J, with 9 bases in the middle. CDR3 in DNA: TGTGCCAGTAGCGCGGGGTTCCAAGAGACCCAGTACTTC. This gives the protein CASSAGFQETQYF.

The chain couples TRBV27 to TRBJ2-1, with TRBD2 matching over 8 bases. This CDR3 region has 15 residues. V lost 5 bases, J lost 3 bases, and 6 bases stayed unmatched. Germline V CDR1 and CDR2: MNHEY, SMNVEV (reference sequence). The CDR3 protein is CASSPTRGVYNEQFF. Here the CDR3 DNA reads TGTGCCAGCAGTCCAACGCGGGGGGTCTACAATGAGCAGTTCTTC.